These 23 T cell receptor beta chains were all obtained from the same sample, sequenced in a study of blood T cell repertoires in COVID-19. Data came from immunoSEQ multiplex PCR; TCRdb stores just in-frame clones and leaves some out. The sample includes over 150,000 clones, about four fifths of them seen just once. The sample consisted of peripheral blood. The receptors were sampled from a man in his late teens or twenties with active or convalescent COVID-19.

The CDR3 loop reads CAASRGSNSPLHF. The CDR3 DNA reads TGTGCCGCCTCACGGGGGAGTAATTCACCCCTCCACTTT. The chain employs TRBV24-1 and TRBJ1-6, with D perhaps matching TRBD1 (5 bases). The CDR3 totals 13 residues. Germline loops: CDR1 KGHDR, CDR2 SFDVKD. The V and J ends lost 12 bases and 6 bases respectively, with 14 bases between them.

This clone was seen once. V is TRBV19 and J is TRBJ1-5; the match to TRBD1 covers 8 bases. Germline V gene data show CDR1 as LNHDA and CDR2 as SQIVND (reference sequence). The CDR3 runs 15 residues. Losses at the gene ends were 6 bases for V and 2 bases for J; bases not matched to a gene: 6. The CDR3 sequence is CASREDRGGNQPQHF. The CDR3 region has the DNA TGTGCCAGTAGGGAAGACAGGGGAGGCAATCAGCCCCAGCATTTT.

V gene TRBV11-2 combines with J gene TRBJ1-1; TRBD1 agrees at 7 bases. CDR3 size: 17 residues. V lost 2 bases, J lost 0 bases, and 9 bases stayed unmatched. Germline CDR1 SGHAT, CDR2 FQNNGV. CDR3 DNA: TGTGCCAGCAGCTTACAGGGGGGCCAAGCCATGAACACTGAAGCTTTCTTT. Its translation is CASSLQGGQAMNTEAFF.

This chain joins TRBV7-6 and TRBJ1-1; D gene uncertain. The CDR3 runs 14 residues. The V end lost 2 bases, the J end lost 1 base, and 8 bases lay between the germline ends. In germline, CDR1 is SGHVS, CDR2 FNYEAQ. The CDR3 is CASSLRSGNTEAFF. In DNA form, the CDR3 reads TGTGCCAGCAGCTTACGGTCAGGGAACACTGAAGCTTTCTTT. Looking up the rest from reference TRBV7-6 and TRBJ1-1 gives the full variable domain: GAGVSQSPRYKVTKRGQDVALRCDPISGHVSLYWYRQALGQGPEFLTYFNYEAQQDKSGLPNDRFSAERPEGSISTLTIQRTEQRDSAMYRCASSLRSGNTEAFFGQGTRLTVV.

The chain combines TRBV3-1 (or the pseudogene TRBV3-2) with TRBJ2-2, with 7 bases aligning to TRBD2. J lost 5 bases, V lost 4 bases, and 4 bases had no gene match. The CDR3 extends over 14 amino acids. Germline CDR1 LGHDT, CDR2 YNNKEL (reference sequence). CDR3 bases: TGTGCCAGCAGCCCGGGACTATTTACCGGGGAGCTGTTTTTT. Protein sequence: CASSPGLFTGELFF.

The rearrangement uses TRBV6-1 and TRBJ1-5, with D hard to call. V lost 3 bases and J 9 bases, leaving 12 bases between the germline ends. Germline assignment: CDR1 MNHNS and CDR2 SASEGT. This CDR3 spans 13 amino acids. The CDR3 nucleotides are TGTGCCAGCAGTGATTGGGGAGACCGGCCCCAGCATTTT. Protein sequence: CASSDWGDRPQHF.

The chain uses TRBV18 and TRBJ2-2; perhaps TRBD2 as D (5 bases). With 0 bases removed from V and 7 bases from J, the gap between germline ends came to 15 bases. The germline V gene encodes CDR1 KGHSH and CDR2 LQKENI. The CDR3 runs 16 residues. CDR3: CASSPPAGVGIGELFF. Written as DNA, the CDR3 is TGTGCCAGCTCACCACCGGCGGGCGTTGGGATCGGGGAGCTGTTTTTT. The full variable domain, in which reference TRBV18 and TRBJ2-2 provide the parts outside the CDR3, is NAGVMQNPRHLVRRRGQEARLRCSPMKGHSHVYWYRQLPEEGLKFMVYLQKENIIDESGMPKERFSAEFPKEGPSILRIQQVVRGDSAAYFCASSPPAGVGIGELFFGEGSRLTVL.

This rearrangement joins TRBV2 to TRBJ1-2; 12 bases are shared with TRBD1. This CDR3 spans 14 amino acids. Germline CDR1 reads SNHLY; CDR2 reads FYNNEI. The ends lost 4 bases at V and 8 bases at J; junction bases unmatched: 5. The DNA for the CDR3 is TGTGCCAGCAGTGTCTCCGGGACAGGGGGCGGCTACACCTTC. As protein: CASSVSGTGGGYTF. Full variable domain (outside the CDR3, taken from reference TRBV2 and TRBJ1-2): EPEVTQTPSHQVTQMGQEVILRCVPISNHLYFYWYRQILGQKVEFLVSFYNNEISEKSEIFDDQFSVERPDGSNFTLKIRSTKLEDSAMYFCASSVSGTGGGYTFGSGTRLTVV.

The rearrangement uses TRBV4-2 and TRBJ2-5, with TRBD2 matching 15 bases. CDR1 LGHNA and CDR2 YNFKEQ come from the germline V gene. V lost 1 base and J lost 5; bases outside the gene matches: 11. CDR3 length: 19 amino acids. The CDR3 region is CASSQGTSGRAYSGETQYF. CDR3 DNA: TGTGCCAGCAGCCAAGGGACTAGCGGGAGGGCCTACAGCGGGGAGACCCAGTACTTC.

The rearrangement joins TRBV9 to TRBJ1-5; 10 nucleotides agree with TRBD1. Germline values: CDR1 SGDLS, CDR2 YYNGEE. The CDR3 consists of 15 residues. Trimming took 4 bases from V and 6 from J; bases not matched to a gene: 7. The CDR3 spells CASSQGQGSFQPQHF. For the CDR3, the DNA is TGTGCCAGCAGCCAGGGACAGGGGTCGTTTCAGCCCCAGCATTTT.

The rearrangement uses TRBV5-1 and TRBJ2-5; D remains unclear. The V gene's germline CDR1 is SGHRS and CDR2 YFSETQ. This CDR3 is 14 amino acids long. The V gene lost 2 bases and the J gene lost 5 bases, with 13 bases spanning the gap. The CDR3 bases are TGCGCCAGCAGCTTAAGTTCACCTCAGGAGACCCAGTACTTC. Its protein is CASSLSSPQETQYF.

V usage is TRBV9 and J usage is TRBJ1-1, with 12 bases fitting TRBD1. V lost 0 bases to trimming and J lost 11 bases; unmatched junction nucleotides: 5. Germline V gene data show CDR1 as SGDLS and CDR2 as YYNGEE. The CDR3 totals 14 residues. The CDR3 loop reads CASSVGDRGHAAFF. CDR3 bases: TGTGCCAGCAGCGTAGGGGACAGGGGGCATGCGGCTTTCTTT.

The chain employs TRBV3-1 (or the pseudogene TRBV3-2) and TRBJ2-1; 7 nucleotides agree with TRBD2. The germline V gene has CDR1 LGHDT and CDR2 YNNKEL (reference sequence). J was trimmed by 1 base and V by 4 bases; bases with no gene match: 7. The CDR3 runs to 16 residues. The CDR3: CASSRGAGASYNEQFF. CDR3 DNA sequence: TGTGCCAGCAGCCGAGGGGCGGGAGCGTCCTACAATGAGCAGTTCTTC.

The genes are TRBV3-1 (or the pseudogene TRBV3-2) and TRBJ2-3; TRBD2 agrees at 10 bases. Germline lookup yields CDR1 LGHDT and CDR2 YNNKEL (reference sequence). This CDR3 is built from 17 residues. After removal of 2 bases from V and 1 base from J, the junction contained 6 bases not matched to a gene. The CDR3: CASSQNPTSGGTDTQYF. As DNA, the CDR3 is TGTGCCAGCAGCCAAAACCCAACTAGCGGGGGCACAGATACGCAGTATTTT.

The chain couples TRBV3-1 (or the pseudogene TRBV3-2) to TRBJ2-7, with 7 bases that match TRBD2. With 0 bases clipped from V and 3 bases from J, the junction kept 5 bases outside the gene matches. CDR1 is LGHDT and CDR2 is YNNKEL in the germline V gene (reference sequence). The CDR3 runs to 15 residues. CDR3 region: CASSQDAGGGYEQYF. CDR3 sequence (DNA): TGTGCCAGCAGCCAAGATGCGGGCGGGGGCTACGAGCAGTACTTC.

Only one count was recorded for this clone. This chain uses TRBV25-1 with TRBJ1-2; TRBD1 is a possible D gene (6 bases). The V end lost 1 base, the J end lost 6 bases, and 9 bases lay between the germline ends. CDR1 and CDR2 (germline): MGHDK, SYGVNS. This CDR3 is built from 13 residues. The CDR3 DNA is TGTGCCAGCAGTGAATCTTACAGGGATGGCTACACCTTC. Translation: CASSESYRDGYTF.

The chain is built from TRBV6-5 and TRBJ2-2; 8 bases are shared with TRBD1. Per the germline V gene, CDR1 is MNHEY and CDR2 is SVGAGI. Losses at the gene ends were 6 bases for V and 4 bases for J; bases not matched to a gene: 4. CDR3 length: 14 amino acids. In DNA form, the CDR3 reads TGTGCCAGCAGGAGACAGGGGCCCACCGGGGAGCTGTTTTTT. This gives the protein CASRRQGPTGELFF.

The rearrangement uses TRBV5-1 and TRBJ1-1; unclear D gene. Trimming stripped 1 base from V and 0 bases from J, with 7 bases between. Per germline, CDR1 SGHRS and CDR2 YFSETQ. The CDR3 spans 14 residues. The DNA of the CDR3 is TGCGCCAGCAGCTTGTATTCCGTGAACACTGAAGCTTTCTTT. Protein sequence: CASSLYSVNTEAFF.

The chain employs TRBV11-1 and TRBJ2-1; TRBD2 matches 12 bases. The V gene's germline CDR1 is SGHAT and CDR2 FQDESV (reference sequence). This CDR3 region has 16 residues. V shed 1 base and J 4 bases; nucleotides not matched to a gene: 2. The CDR3 here is CASSLGLAGAYNEQFF. DNA for the CDR3: TGTGCCAGCAGCTTAGGACTAGCGGGAGCGTACAATGAGCAGTTCTTC.

In nucleotides, the CDR3 is TGTGCCAGCCATACTAGCGGGTTTTACAATGAGCAGTTCTTC. Its protein is CASHTSGFYNEQFF. The J gene is TRBJ2-1, the V gene TRBV5-8, with 9 bases matching TRBD2. Unmatched junction bases numbered 6, after V lost 7 bases and J lost 4 bases. This CDR3 is 14 amino acids long. Germline V lookup: CDR1 SGHTS, CDR2 YDEGEE.

The J gene is TRBJ2-5, the V gene TRBV28, with D maybe TRBD2 (6 bases). The CDR3 is 14 residues long. Trimming removed 4 bases from V and 5 bases from J, with 14 bases in between. Germline CDR1 reads MDHEN; CDR2 reads SYDVKM. CDR3: CASSSEGSWETQYF. CDR3 DNA sequence: TGTGCCAGCAGTTCGGAGGGATCTTGGGAGACCCAGTACTTC.

Of note for this clone: The junction shows a germline mismatch at one end, possibly a read error. V gene TRBV3-1 (or the pseudogene TRBV3-2) combines with J gene TRBJ2-3; TRBD2 agrees at 10 bases. Germline assignment: CDR1 LGHDT and CDR2 YNNKEL (reference sequence). The CDR3 runs to 15 residues. CDR3 nucleotides: TGTGCCAGCACCCAAACTAGCGGGGCCACAGATACGCAGTATTTT. As protein: CASTQTSGATDTQYF.

The genes are TRBV7-3 and TRBJ1-1; 7 nucleotides agree with TRBD1. Germline values: CDR1 SGHTA, CDR2 FQGTGA. V lost 7 bases and J lost 1; bases outside the gene matches: 9. The CDR3 length is 15 residues. The CDR3 DNA reads TGTGCCAGCAACCTAATCAGGGGGACGAACACTGAAGCTTTCTTT. Its protein product is CASNLIRGTNTEAFF.